These T cell receptor beta chains were read from a single sample in a study of shared clonotypes between healthy human individuals. The assay was immunoSEQ multiplex PCR, and TCRdb's table has in-frame clones only and misses some. This table holds roughly 810,000 clones, around 96% found once. The sequenced material came from naive CD8+ T cells sorted from blood. These receptors were obtained from a man aged 25 to 40 in good health. Each CDR3 is given with its conserved first and last residue. D genes are given only for firm matches. Some rows mark clone size as missing; the rest say once, few, many or name a class of expanded clone.

V gene: TRBV11-2
clone size: .
D gene: .
J gene: TRBJ2-5
CDR3 DNA: TGTGCCAGCAGCCCCCAGTTGGGGTTCCAGGGCCAAGAGACCCAGTACTTC
CDR3 protein: CASSPQLGFQGQETQYF

V gene: TRBV5-6
clone size: .
D gene: .
J gene: TRBJ1-5
CDR3 DNA: TGTGCCAGCAGCTTGGGGTATAGCAATCAGCCCCAGCATTTT
CDR3 protein: CASSLGYSNQPQHF

V gene: TRBV4-1
clone size: .
D gene: .
J gene: TRBJ1-2
CDR3 DNA: TGCGCCAGCAGCCCCCCCATCCGGGGGGATAACTATGGCTACACCTTC
CDR3 protein: CASSPPIRGDNYGYTF

V gene: TRBV7-9
clone size: .
D gene: .
J gene: TRBJ1-1
CDR3 DNA: TGTGCCAGCAGCTTAGCGGGTCCGTGGGCTTTCTTT
CDR3 protein: CASSLAGPWAFF

V gene: TRBV20-1
clone size: .
D gene: TRBD1
J gene: TRBJ2-1
CDR3 DNA: TGCAGTGCGGGACAGGGGGGTGAGCAGTTCTTC
CDR3 protein: CSAGQGGEQFF

V gene: TRBV7-9
clone size: .
D gene: TRBD1
J gene: TRBJ2-7
CDR3 DNA: TGTGCCAGCAGCTCTCACGGACAGGGCTACCTCTCCTACGAGCAGTACTTC
CDR3 protein: CASSSHGQGYLSYEQYF

V gene: TRBV7-9
clone size: .
D gene: TRBD1
J gene: TRBJ2-7
CDR3 DNA: TGTGCCAGCAGCTCACCACTCAGGGGGCGACTCTCCTACGAGCAGTACTTC
CDR3 protein: CASSSPLRGRLSYEQYF

V gene: TRBV9
clone size: .
D gene: TRBD2
J gene: TRBJ2-1
CDR3 DNA: TGTGCCAGCAGCGTAATGGGACTAGAGATAGATGAGCAGTTCTTC
CDR3 protein: CASSVMGLEIDEQFF

V gene: TRBV9
clone size: .
D gene: TRBD1
J gene: TRBJ2-7
CDR3 DNA: TGTGCCAGCAGCCCAGGGGGCTACGAGCAGTACTTC
CDR3 protein: CASSPGGYEQYF

V gene: TRBV6-5
clone size: .
D gene: .
J gene: TRBJ1-2
CDR3 DNA: TGTGCCAGCAGTTACTCTATAGTCGGAGAGAAGGGCTACACCTTC
CDR3 protein: CASSYSIVGEKGYTF

V gene: TRBV7-9
clone size: once
D gene: TRBD1
J gene: TRBJ2-3
CDR3 DNA: TGTGCCAGCAGCCCCCGGACAGGGAGGTCCACAGATACGCAGTATTTT
CDR3 protein: CASSPRTGRSTDTQYF

V gene: TRBV9
clone size: .
D gene: .
J gene: TRBJ2-1
CDR3 DNA: TGTGCCAGCGGTCGGGGGTTAAATGAGCAGTTCTTC
CDR3 protein: CASGRGLNEQFF

V gene: TRBV28
clone size: few
D gene: .
J gene: TRBJ1-1
CDR3 DNA: TGTGCCAGCAGCCGAATATTTACAGGGTCGAACACTGAAGCTTTCTTT
CDR3 protein: CASSRIFTGSNTEAFF

V gene: TRBV25-1
clone size: .
D gene: .
J gene: TRBJ2-2
CDR3 DNA: TGTGCCAGCAGTGTTCTTTTTGTGGGGACATACAGCACCGGGGAGCTGTTTTTT
CDR3 protein: CASSVLFVGTYSTGELFF

V gene: TRBV4-3
clone size: .
D gene: TRBD2
J gene: TRBJ2-3
CDR3 DNA: TGCGCCAGCAGCCAAGTTCTAGCGGGAGAAGATACGCAGTATTTT
CDR3 protein: CASSQVLAGEDTQYF

V gene: TRBV11-2
clone size: .
D gene: TRBD2
J gene: TRBJ2-5
CDR3 DNA: TGTGCCAGCAGCTCGACTAGCAGGCAAGAGACCCAGTACTTC
CDR3 protein: CASSSTSRQETQYF

V gene: TRBV13
clone size: once
D gene: .
J gene: TRBJ2-3
CDR3 DNA: TGTGCCAGCAGCAGCCAGATAAGCACAGATACGCAGTATTTT
CDR3 protein: CASSSQISTDTQYF

V gene: TRBV19
clone size: .
D gene: TRBD1
J gene: TRBJ1-5
CDR3 DNA: TGTGCCAGTAGTATGCTTGGGACAGGGGACGGTAATCAGCCCCAGCATTTT
CDR3 protein: CASSMLGTGDGNQPQHF

V gene: TRBV15
clone size: .
D gene: TRBD2
J gene: TRBJ2-1
CDR3 DNA: TGTGCCACCAGCCCCCCGACTAGCGGGAGTCACAATGAGCAGTTCTTC
CDR3 protein: CATSPPTSGSHNEQFF

V gene: TRBV6-5
clone size: .
D gene: .
J gene: TRBJ2-1
CDR3 DNA: TGTGCCAGCAGTGCCCTGGGGCAGCAGTTCTTC
CDR3 protein: CASSALGQQFF

V gene: TRBV2
clone size: .
D gene: .
J gene: TRBJ2-5
CDR3 DNA: TGTGCCAGCACTGAGCAAGAGACCCAGTACTTC
CDR3 protein: CASTEQETQYF

V gene: TRBV9
clone size: .
D gene: TRBD1
J gene: TRBJ2-1
CDR3 DNA: TGTGCCAGCAGCGTAGGGGACAGGAGCTACAATGAGCAGTTCTTC
CDR3 protein: CASSVGDRSYNEQFF

V gene: TRBV7-2
clone size: .
D gene: .
J gene: TRBJ2-7
CDR3 DNA: TGTGCCAGCAGCCGATTGTCGTCCTACGAGCAGTACTTC
CDR3 protein: CASSRLSSYEQYF

V gene: TRBV7-8
clone size: once
D gene: TRBD2
J gene: TRBJ2-1
CDR3 DNA: TGTGCCAGCAGCTTAGGAGCTAGCGGGAGCTTCCCCTACAATGAGCAGTTCTTC
CDR3 protein: CASSLGASGSFPYNEQFF

V gene: TRBV7-9
clone size: .
D gene: .
J gene: TRBJ2-7
CDR3 DNA: TGTGCCAGCAGCTTAGACGGACAGCACTACGAGCAGTACTTC
CDR3 protein: CASSLDGQHYEQYF

V gene: TRBV18
clone size: .
D gene: .
J gene: TRBJ2-1
CDR3 DNA: TGTGCCAGCTCACCCCCCACAGGGTCTTCCTACAATGAGCAGTTCTTC
CDR3 protein: CASSPPTGSSYNEQFF

V gene: TRBV2
clone size: .
D gene: TRBD1
J gene: TRBJ2-1
CDR3 DNA: TGTGCCAGTCCGGGACAGGGGGCCCCTGAGCAGTTCTTC
CDR3 protein: CASPGQGAPEQFF

V gene: TRBV4-1
clone size: .
D gene: .
J gene: TRBJ2-3
CDR3 DNA: TGCGCCAGCAGCCAAGGCCCAGAGGTAGCGGAACCACGTAGCACAGATACGCAGTATTTT
CDR3 protein: CASSQGPEVAEPRSTDTQYF